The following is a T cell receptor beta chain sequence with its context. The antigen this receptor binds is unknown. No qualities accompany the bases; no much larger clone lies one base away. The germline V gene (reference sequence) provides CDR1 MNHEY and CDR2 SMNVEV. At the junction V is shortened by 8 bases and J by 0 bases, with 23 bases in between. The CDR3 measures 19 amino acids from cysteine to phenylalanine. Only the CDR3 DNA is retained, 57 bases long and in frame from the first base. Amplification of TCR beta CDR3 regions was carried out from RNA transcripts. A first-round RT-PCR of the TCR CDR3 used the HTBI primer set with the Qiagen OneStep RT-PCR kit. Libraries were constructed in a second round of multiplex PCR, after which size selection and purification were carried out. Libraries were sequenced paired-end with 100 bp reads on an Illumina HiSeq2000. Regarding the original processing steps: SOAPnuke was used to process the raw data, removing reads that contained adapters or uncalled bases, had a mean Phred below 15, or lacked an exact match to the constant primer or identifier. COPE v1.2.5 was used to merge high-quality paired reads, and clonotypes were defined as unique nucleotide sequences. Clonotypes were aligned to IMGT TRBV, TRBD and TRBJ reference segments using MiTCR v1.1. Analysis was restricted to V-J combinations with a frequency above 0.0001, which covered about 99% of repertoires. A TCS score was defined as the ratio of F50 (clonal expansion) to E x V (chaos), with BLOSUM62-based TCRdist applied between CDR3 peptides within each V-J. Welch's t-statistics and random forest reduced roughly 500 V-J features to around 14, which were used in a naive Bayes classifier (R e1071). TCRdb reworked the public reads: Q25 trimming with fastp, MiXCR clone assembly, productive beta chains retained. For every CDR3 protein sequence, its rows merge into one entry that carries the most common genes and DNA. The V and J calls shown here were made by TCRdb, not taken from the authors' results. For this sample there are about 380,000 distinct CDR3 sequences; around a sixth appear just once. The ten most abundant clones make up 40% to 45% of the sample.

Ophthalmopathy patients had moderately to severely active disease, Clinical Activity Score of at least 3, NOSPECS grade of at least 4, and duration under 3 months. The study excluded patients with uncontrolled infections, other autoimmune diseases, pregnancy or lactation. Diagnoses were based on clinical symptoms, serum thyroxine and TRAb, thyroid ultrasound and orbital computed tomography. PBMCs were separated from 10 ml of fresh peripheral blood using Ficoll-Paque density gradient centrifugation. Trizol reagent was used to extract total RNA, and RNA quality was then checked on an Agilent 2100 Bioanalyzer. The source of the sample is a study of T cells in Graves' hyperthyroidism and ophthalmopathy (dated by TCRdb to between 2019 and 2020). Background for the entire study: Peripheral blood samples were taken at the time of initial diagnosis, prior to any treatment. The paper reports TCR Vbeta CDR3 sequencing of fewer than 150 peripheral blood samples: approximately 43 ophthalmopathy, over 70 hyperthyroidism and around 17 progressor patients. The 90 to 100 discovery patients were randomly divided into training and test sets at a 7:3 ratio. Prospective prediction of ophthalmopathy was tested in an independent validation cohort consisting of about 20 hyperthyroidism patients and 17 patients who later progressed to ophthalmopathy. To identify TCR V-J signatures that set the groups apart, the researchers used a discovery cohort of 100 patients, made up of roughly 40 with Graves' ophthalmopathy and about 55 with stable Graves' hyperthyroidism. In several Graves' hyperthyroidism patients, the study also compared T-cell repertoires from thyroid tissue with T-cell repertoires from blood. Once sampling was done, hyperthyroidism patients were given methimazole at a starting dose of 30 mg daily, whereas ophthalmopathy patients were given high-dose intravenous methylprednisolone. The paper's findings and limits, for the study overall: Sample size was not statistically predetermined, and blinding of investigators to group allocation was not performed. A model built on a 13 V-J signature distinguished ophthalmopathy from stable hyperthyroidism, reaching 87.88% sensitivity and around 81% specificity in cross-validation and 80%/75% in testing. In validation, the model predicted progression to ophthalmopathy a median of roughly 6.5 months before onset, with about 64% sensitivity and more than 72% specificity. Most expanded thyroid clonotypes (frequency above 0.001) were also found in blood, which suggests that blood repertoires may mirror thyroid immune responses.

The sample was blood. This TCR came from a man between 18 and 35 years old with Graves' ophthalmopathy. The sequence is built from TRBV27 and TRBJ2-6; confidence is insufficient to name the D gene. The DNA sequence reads TGTGCCAGCTCACCACCCGAACAGCCCCCCAGCTCTGGGGCCAACGTCCTGACTTTC. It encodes CASSPPEQPPSSGANVLTF.